The clone carrying this TCR beta chain was recorded a few times. RNA was extracted from bulk tissue without any cell sorting. The data were obtained in a study of tumor and adjacent non-tumor tissue in lung cancer. Study overall: Stage I to III disease affected some 11 men and about five women aged about 30 to 85.

Three rounds of nested PCR, following a modified ARM-PCR protocol, produced the TCRbeta library. MiXCR, applied by TCRdb to the multiplex PCR reads, yields one record per CDR3 protein. Among roughly 140,000 distinct CDR3 sequences listed, approximately 64% were seen once. V lost 2 bases, J lost 1 base, and 9 bases lay in between. CDR1 and CDR2 from the germline V gene are MDHEN and SYDVKM. The CDR3 length is 15 residues. The source is a man aged 55 to 70 with small cell lung cancer. V and J are TRBV28 and TRBJ1-3; D gene unclear. Specimen: lung tumor tissue. The CDR3 DNA reads as TGTGCCAGCAGTTTAGTCCAAAATTCTGGAAACACCATATATTTT. Encoded protein: CASSLVQNSGNTIYF.